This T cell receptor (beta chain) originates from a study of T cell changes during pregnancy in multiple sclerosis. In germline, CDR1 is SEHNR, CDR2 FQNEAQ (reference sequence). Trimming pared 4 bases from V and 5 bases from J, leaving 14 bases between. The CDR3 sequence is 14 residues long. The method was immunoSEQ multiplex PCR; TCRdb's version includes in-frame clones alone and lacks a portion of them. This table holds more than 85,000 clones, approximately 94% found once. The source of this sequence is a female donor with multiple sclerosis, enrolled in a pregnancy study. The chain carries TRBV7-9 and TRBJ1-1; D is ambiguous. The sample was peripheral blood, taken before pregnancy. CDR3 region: CASSCDSLRTEAFF. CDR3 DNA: TGTGCCAGCAGCTGTGACTCCCTTCGGACTGAAGCTTTCTTT.